This TCR beta chain appears in the sequencing data of a study of blood T cell repertoires in COVID-19. Study context: The samples span acute and convalescent COVID-19 from the United States, Italy and Spain. The analysed material was cDNA or gDNA that came from T cells, B-cell-depleted T cells, or PBMCs.

Methods used by the authors: Reference gene primer amplification yielded estimated nucleated cell counts. Using immunoSEQ multiplex PCR, the repertoire was profiled, and TCRdb retains in-frame clones only, with some absent. The D gene and trimming were derived from the DNA, and the V and J assignments and clone size from that table. The sample contains some 180,000 clones, over 75% of which appear only once. This sequence originates from a man between 50 and 59 years old with COVID-19, enrolled during active disease. The sequenced sample consisted of peripheral blood.

The CDR3 is CASSSRRERGDQETQYF. The CDR3 nucleotides read TGTGCCAGCAGCTCGCGAAGGGAGCGGGGAGACCAAGAGACCCAGTACTTC. J is TRBJ2-5 and V is TRBV5-6; TRBD2 matches 7 bases. The length of the CDR3 is 17 residues. V was clipped by 3 bases and J by 0 bases; unmatched bases: 11. Germline-derived CDR1 and CDR2 are SGHDT and YYEEEE.